This TCR beta chain stems from a study of blood T cell repertoires in COVID-19. At the level of the study: Samples of COVID-19 (acute and convalescent) were obtained from the United States, Italy and Spain. PBMCs, B-cell-depleted T cells, or T cells were the source of the cDNA or gDNA that made up the material.

The CDR3 length is 11 residues. V lost 7 bases, J lost 1 base, and 4 bases lay in between. Germline V gives CDR1 LNHDA, CDR2 SQIVND (reference sequence). Authors' processing steps: Reference gene primer amplification gave estimated nucleated cell counts. Sequencing used immunoSEQ multiplex PCR; TCRdb keeps in-frame clones, though not all of them. V, J and clone size reflect that table, while D and trimming were determined from the DNA. Among about 230,000 clones listed, over 80% were seen once. The origin of this receptor is a man aged 35 to 55 with acute or convalescent COVID-19. Input material: peripheral blood. V usage is TRBV19 and J usage is TRBJ1-1; D is uncertain. The CDR3 nucleotides read TGTGCCAGTAACGGGAACACTGAAGCTTTCTTT. Amino acid sequence: CASNGNTEAFF.